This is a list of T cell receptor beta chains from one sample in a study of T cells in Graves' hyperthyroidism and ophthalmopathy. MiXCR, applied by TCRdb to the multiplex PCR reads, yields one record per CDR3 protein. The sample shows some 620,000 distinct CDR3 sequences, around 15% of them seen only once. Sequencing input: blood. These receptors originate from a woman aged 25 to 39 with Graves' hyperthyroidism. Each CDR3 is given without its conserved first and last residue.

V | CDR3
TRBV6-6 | ASSYGFEAF
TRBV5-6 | ASSFSGGETQY
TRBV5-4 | ASSPGLAGGWSTPTYEQY
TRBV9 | ASSVATGGTEAF
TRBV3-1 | ASSQNNNRGEAF
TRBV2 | ASNRNTEAF
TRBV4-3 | ASSQDLEREIADTQY
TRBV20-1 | SARDPGGLGSEQY
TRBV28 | ATAREYEKLF
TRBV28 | ASMGYHEQY
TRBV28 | ASSFPDRFYEQY
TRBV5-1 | ASSFEGDTDTQY
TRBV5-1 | ASSSNRGPETQY
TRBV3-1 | ASSQNQGYGYT
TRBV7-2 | ASSLGSSGANVLT
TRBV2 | ASSAGHPEAF
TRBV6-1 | ASSAQPGRINNEQF
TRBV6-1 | ASSPDRYEQY
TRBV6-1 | ASSYMGNTEAF
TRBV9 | ASSPTSSGGGNTEAF
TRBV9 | ASSPGGAGGPRGTQY
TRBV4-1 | ASSRGRGNYVYT
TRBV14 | ASSQEGWAF
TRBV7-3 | ATREGVTDTQY
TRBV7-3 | ASSFGGEGEQY
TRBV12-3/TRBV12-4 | ASRGSGSYEQY
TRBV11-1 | ASSPNRDTYEQY
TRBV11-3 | ASSDSPSGRNNEQF
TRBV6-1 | ASSSQGRGYEQY
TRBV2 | ASSDGRDGEKLF
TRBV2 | ASTFGAIPDEQF
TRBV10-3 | AISVGADPNYGYT
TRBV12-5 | ASGSGQVGIGNQPQH
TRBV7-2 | ASSSKGGTDTQY
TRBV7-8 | ATRTGDEETQY
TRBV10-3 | AIREGGQSNVYEQY
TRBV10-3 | AISPGWPTNEKLF
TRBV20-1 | SPGTSGKRSSYNEQF
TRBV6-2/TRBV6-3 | ASSPYTGEAEKLF
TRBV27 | ASSFARVTGGELF
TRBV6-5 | ASSYSYRGDEQF
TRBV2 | ASSLGGGRSDTQY
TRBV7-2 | ASSSGGGPYNEQF
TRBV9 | ASSVAGESYEQY
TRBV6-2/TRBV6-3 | ASSYRDNYGYT
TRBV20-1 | SARRAGVPTDTQY
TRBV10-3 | AISEQVAGGWETQY
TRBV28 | ASSQGRRQSGTGPVPYEQY
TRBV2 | ASRLRALNNEQF
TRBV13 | ASSLSRSDVEQY
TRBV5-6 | ASSFWGSGTEAF
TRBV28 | ASSLTIVGTDKEETQY
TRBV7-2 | ASMGAYEQY
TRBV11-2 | ASSSARGTSYNEQF
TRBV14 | ASSQDRSEGYT
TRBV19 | ASSPRDIETQY
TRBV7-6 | ASSFSWESSYNEQF
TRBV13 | ASSLADRGLSPETQY
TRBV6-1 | ATRTSGTYEQY
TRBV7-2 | ASRTSLAGPYEQY